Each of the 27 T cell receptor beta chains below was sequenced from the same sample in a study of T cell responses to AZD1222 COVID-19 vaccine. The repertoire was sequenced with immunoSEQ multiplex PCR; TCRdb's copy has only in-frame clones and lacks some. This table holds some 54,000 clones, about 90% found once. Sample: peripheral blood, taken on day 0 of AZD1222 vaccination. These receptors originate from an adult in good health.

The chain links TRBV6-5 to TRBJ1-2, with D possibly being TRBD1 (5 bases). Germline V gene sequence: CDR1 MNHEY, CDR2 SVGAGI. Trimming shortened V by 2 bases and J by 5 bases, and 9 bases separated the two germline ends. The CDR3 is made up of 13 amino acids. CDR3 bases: TGTGCCAGCAGTTACACGGGGGGTTATGGCTACACCTTC. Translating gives CASSYTGGYGYTF.

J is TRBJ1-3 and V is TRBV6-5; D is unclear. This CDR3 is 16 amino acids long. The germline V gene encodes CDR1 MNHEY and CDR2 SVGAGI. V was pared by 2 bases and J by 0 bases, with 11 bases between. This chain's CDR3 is CASSYTNNLSGNTIYF. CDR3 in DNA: TGTGCCAGCAGTTACACTAACAACCTCTCTGGAAACACCATATATTTT.

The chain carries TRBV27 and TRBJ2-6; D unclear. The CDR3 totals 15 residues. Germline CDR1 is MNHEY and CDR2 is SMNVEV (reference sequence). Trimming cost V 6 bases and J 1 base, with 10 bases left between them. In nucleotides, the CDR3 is TGTGCCAGCAGCTTGGAAACGTCTGGGGCCAACGTCCTGACTTTC. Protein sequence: CASSLETSGANVLTF. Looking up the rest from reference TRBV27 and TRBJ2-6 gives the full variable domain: EAQVTQNPRYLITVTGKKLTVTCSQNMNHEYMSWYRQDPGLGLRQIYYSMNVEVTDKGDVPEGYKVSRKEKRNFPLILESPSPNQTSLYFCASSLETSGANVLTFGAGSRLTVL.

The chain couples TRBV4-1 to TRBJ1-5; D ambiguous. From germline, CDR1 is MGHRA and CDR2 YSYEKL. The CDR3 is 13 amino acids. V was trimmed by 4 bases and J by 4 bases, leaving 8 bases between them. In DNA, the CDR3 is TGCGCCAGCAGCCCCTCAGTGAATCAGCCCCAGCATTTT. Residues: CASSPSVNQPQHF.

CDR3 residues: CASSSQGGPYNEQFF. CDR3 in DNA: TGTGCCAGCAGTTCTCAGGGGGGTCCCTACAATGAGCAGTTCTTC. The chain recombines TRBV5-6 with TRBJ2-1; TRBD1 might be the D (7 bases). CDR3 length: 15 amino acids. CDR1 is SGHDT, CDR2 YYEEEE, per germline. V shed 5 bases and J shed 2 bases, with 14 bases lying between them.

The CDR3 bases are TGTGCCAGCAGCGTAGGCAGGGAGGGTGGCTACACCTTC. It is translated as CASSVGREGGYTF. The V call is TRBV9, the J call TRBJ1-2; a weak D match, TRBD1 (5 bases). The V end was cut by 0 bases, the J end by 7 bases, with 10 bases between. This CDR3 has 13 residues. The germline V gene has CDR1 SGDLS and CDR2 YYNGEE.

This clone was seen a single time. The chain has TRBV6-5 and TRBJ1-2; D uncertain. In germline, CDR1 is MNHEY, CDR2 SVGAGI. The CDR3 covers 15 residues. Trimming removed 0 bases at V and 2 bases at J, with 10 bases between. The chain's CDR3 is CASSYSMGGNYGYTF. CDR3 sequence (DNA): TGTGCCAGCAGTTACTCGATGGGAGGAAACTATGGCTACACCTTC.

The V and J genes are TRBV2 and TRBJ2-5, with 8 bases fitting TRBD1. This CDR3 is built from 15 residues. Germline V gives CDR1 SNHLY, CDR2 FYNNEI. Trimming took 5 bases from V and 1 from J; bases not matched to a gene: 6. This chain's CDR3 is CASSPRGHSQETQYF. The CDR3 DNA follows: TGTGCCAGCAGTCCCAGGGGGCACTCCCAAGAGACCCAGTACTTC.

CDR3: CAIRGGRENTEAFF. The DNA of the CDR3 is TGTGCCATCAGGGGGGGACGGGAGAACACTGAAGCTTTCTTT. The chain has TRBV10-3 and TRBJ1-1, with a weak D call TRBD1 (5 bases). CDR1 and CDR2 from the germline V gene are ENHRY and SYGVKD. CDR3 length: 14 residues. Trimming cost V 6 bases and J 1 base, with 12 bases left between them.

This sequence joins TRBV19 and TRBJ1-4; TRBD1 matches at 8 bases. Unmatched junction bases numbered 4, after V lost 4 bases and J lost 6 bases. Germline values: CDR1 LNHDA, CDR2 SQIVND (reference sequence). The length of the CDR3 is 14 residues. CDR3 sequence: CASSNGQGDEKLFF. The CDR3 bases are TGTGCCAGTAGTAATGGACAGGGAGATGAAAAACTGTTTTTT.

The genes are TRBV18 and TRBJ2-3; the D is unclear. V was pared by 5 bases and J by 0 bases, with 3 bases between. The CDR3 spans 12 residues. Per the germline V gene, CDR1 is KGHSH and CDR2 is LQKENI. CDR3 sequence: CASSGSTDTQYF. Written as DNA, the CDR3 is TGTGCCAGCTCAGGTAGCACAGATACGCAGTATTTT.

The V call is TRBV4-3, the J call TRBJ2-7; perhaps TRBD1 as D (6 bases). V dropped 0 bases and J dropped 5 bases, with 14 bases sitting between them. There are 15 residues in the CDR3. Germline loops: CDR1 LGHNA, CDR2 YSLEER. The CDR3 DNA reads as TGCGCCAGCAGCCAAGATCCGCAGGGGCGCAACGAGCAGTACTTC. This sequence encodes CASSQDPQGRNEQYF.

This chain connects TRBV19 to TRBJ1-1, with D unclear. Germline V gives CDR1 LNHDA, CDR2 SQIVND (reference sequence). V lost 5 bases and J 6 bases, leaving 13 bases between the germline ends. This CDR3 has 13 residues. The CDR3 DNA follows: TGTGCCAGTAGTTGGTATAGGGCAGCTGAAGCTTTCTTT. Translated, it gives CASSWYRAAEAFF.

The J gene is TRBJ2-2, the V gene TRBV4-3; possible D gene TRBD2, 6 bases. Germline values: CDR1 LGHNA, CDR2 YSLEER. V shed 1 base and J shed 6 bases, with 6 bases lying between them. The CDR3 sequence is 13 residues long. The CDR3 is CASSQGRAGELFF. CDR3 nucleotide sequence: TGCGCCAGCAGCCAAGGGAGGGCCGGGGAGCTGTTTTTT.

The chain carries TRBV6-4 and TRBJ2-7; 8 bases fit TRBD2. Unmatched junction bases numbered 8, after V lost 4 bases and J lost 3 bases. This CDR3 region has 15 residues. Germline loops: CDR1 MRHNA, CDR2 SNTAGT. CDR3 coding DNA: TGTGCCAGCAGTGTTCAAGCGGGGGCCGACTACGAGCAGTACTTC. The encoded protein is CASSVQAGADYEQYF.

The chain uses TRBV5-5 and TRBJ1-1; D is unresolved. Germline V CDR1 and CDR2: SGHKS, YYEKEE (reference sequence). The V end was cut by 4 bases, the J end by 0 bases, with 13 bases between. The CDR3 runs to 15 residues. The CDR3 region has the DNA TGTGCCAGCAGCCAAAACAGTTTACTGAACACTGAAGCTTTCTTT. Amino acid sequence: CASSQNSLLNTEAFF.

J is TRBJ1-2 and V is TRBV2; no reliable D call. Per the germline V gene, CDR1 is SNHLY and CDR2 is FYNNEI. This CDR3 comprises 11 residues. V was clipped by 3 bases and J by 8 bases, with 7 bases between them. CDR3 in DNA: TGTGCCAGCAGTGACAGAACGGGCTACACCTTC. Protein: CASSDRTGYTF.

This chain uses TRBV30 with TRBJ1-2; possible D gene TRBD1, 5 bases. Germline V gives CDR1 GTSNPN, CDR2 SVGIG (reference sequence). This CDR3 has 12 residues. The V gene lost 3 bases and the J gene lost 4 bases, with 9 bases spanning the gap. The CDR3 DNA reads TGTGCCTGGAGCGAGGGGATCTATGGCTACACCTTC. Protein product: CAWSEGIYGYTF.

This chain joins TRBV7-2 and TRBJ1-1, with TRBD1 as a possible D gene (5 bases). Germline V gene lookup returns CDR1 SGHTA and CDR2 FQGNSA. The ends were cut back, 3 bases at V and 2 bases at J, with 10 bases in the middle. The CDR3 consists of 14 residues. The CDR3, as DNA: TGTGCCAGCAGCTTGGAGGGGCTTAACACTGAAGCTTTCTTT. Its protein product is CASSLEGLNTEAFF.

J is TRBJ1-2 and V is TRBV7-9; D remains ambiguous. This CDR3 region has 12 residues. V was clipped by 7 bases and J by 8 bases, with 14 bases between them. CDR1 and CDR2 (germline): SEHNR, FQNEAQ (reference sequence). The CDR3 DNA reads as TGTGCCAGCACCTCAGGAGGGAGCGGCTACACCTTC. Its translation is CASTSGGSGYTF.

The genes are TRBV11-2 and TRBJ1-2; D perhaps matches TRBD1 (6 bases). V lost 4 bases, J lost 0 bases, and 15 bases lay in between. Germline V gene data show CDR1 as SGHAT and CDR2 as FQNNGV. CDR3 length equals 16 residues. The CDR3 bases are TGTGCCAGCAGCTCAGCTAGGGACACCACTAACTATGGCTACACCTTC. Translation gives CASSSARDTTNYGYTF.

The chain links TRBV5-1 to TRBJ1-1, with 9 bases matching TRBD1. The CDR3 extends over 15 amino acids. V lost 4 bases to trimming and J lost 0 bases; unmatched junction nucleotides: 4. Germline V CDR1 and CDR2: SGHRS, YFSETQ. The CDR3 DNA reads TGCGCCAGCAGCACGACAGGGGGTTTGAACACTGAAGCTTTCTTT. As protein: CASSTTGGLNTEAFF.

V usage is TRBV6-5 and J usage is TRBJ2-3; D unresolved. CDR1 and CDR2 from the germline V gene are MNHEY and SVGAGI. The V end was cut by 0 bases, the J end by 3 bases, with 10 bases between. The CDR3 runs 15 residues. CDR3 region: CASSYSNVQTDTQYF. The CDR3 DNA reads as TGTGCCAGCAGTTACTCGAATGTCCAGACAGATACGCAGTATTTT.

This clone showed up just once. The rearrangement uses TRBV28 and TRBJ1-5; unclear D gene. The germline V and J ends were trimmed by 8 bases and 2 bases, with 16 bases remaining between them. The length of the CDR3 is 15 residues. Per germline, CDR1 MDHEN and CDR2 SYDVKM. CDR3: CASQPRLGGNQPQHF. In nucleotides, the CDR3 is TGTGCCAGCCAACCGAGGCTCGGGGGCAATCAGCCCCAGCATTTT.

The CDR3 spells CASSTGQRNTEAFF. CDR3 DNA: TGTGCCAGCAGCACGGGACAGCGGAACACTGAAGCTTTCTTT. This chain links TRBV6-6 with TRBJ1-1; 7 bases agree with TRBD1. Germline V gene data show CDR1 as MNHNY and CDR2 as SVGAGI (reference sequence). Trimming at V came to 6 bases and at J to 1 base, leaving 5 bases not matched to a gene. This CDR3 has 14 amino acids.

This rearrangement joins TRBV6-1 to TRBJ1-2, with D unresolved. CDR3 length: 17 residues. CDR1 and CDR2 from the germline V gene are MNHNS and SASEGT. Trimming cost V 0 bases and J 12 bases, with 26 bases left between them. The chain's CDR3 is CASSEAPLLAVTMANTF. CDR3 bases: TGTGCCAGCAGTGAAGCCCCTCTTTTGGCGGTAACTATGGCTAACACCTTC.

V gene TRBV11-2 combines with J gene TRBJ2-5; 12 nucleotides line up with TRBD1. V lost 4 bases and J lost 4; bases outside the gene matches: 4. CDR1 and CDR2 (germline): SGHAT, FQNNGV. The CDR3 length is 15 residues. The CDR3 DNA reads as TGTGCCAGCAGCTGGGGGACAGGGGGCCCAGAGACCCAGTACTTC. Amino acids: CASSWGTGGPETQYF.